These 29 T cell receptor beta chains share one sample of origin, sequenced in a study of shared clonotypes between healthy human individuals (TCRdb year 2020). CD8 naive samples were CD45RO-negative cells positively selected for CCR7, giving a CD45RA+CCR7+ population that excluded TemRA cells. The library was built by means of the immunoSEQ multiplex PCR assay. What TCRdb holds here is the immuneACCESS table cut down to in-frame rearrangements. Part of the clones is not present; checked against another copy, under half of the missing clones reflect an unresolved V gene, and the others are unexplained. This sample holds about 600,000 clones; roughly 98% were observed only once. Approximately 0.3% of the sample is in the top ten clones. The source material was naive CD8+ T cells sorted from blood. This specimen's cell subset or site label, interpreted: CD45RA+CCR7+. These receptors were obtained from a man aged 25-40 years in good health.

This clone was seen only once. J is TRBJ2-7 and V is TRBV14, with D maybe TRBD1 (6 bases). V was clipped by 4 bases and J by 4 bases, with 8 bases between them. Germline CDR1 is SGHDN and CDR2 is FVKESK. The CDR3 length is 12 residues. CDR3 protein: CASSPTGYEQYF. In DNA form, the CDR3 reads TGTGCCAGCAGCCCAACAGGGTACGAGCAGTACTTC.

The chain has TRBV9 and TRBJ2-7, with a possible D match to TRBD1 (6 bases). CDR3 size: 15 residues. With 3 bases removed from V and 2 bases from J, the gap between germline ends came to 15 bases. Germline loops: CDR1 SGDLS, CDR2 YYNGEE. DNA of the CDR3: TGTGCCAGCAGCGAGCAAGGGGGTTACCCCTACGAGCAGTACTTC. It is translated as CASSEQGGYPYEQYF.

This chain joins TRBV25-1 and TRBJ2-3; D gene ambiguous. V was shortened by 6 bases and J by 1 base, with 11 bases between the two germline ends. The V gene's germline CDR1 is MGHDK and CDR2 SYGVNS. CDR3 length: 14 amino acids. The CDR3 coding sequence is TGTGCCAGCAGAAAAGGGCGGCGCACAGATACGCAGTATTTT. This translates into CASRKGRRTDTQYF.

This clone was found once. V gene TRBV14 combines with J gene TRBJ2-2; D is possibly TRBD2 (6 bases). The CDR3 runs to 16 residues. CDR1 is SGHDN and CDR2 is FVKESK in the germline V gene. V dropped 0 bases and J dropped 8 bases, with 16 bases sitting between them. CDR3: CASSQDPTGASGELFF. CDR3 sequence (DNA): TGTGCCAGCAGCCAAGATCCGACGGGAGCGTCGGGGGAGCTGTTTTTT.

The rearrangement links TRBV27 to TRBJ1-2; D call uncertain. V lost 9 bases and J 3 bases, leaving 17 bases between the germline ends. Germline CDR1 MNHEY, CDR2 SMNVEV (reference sequence). The CDR3 loop spans 14 amino acids. The CDR3 DNA reads TGTGCCAGTAGCATTTCTCGGGTGGACTATGGCTACACCTTC. Amino acid sequence: CASSISRVDYGYTF.

The chain recombines TRBV13 with TRBJ2-1; D possibly corresponds to TRBD2 (5 bases). Trimming removed 5 bases from V and 8 bases from J, with 16 bases in between. Germline V CDR1 and CDR2: PRHDT, FYEKMQ (reference sequence). The CDR3 spans 14 residues. The CDR3 spells CASSNLPIGDEQFF. In DNA, the CDR3 is TGTGCCAGCAGCAATCTCCCTATCGGGGATGAGCAGTTCTTC. The whole variable domain, remainder taken from reference TRBV13 and TRBJ2-1, is AAGVIQSPRHLIKEKRETATLKCYPIPRHDTVYWYQQGPGQDPQFLISFYEKMQSDKGSIPDRFSAQQFSDYHSELNMSSLELGDSALYFCASSNLPIGDEQFFGPGTRLTVL.

This clone showed up just once. The chain uses TRBV9 and TRBJ2-5; a possible D gene is TRBD2 (5 bases). Germline V lookup: CDR1 SGDLS, CDR2 YYNGEE. The CDR3 is 17 residues long. V lost 0 bases and J 1 base, leaving 16 bases between the germline ends. The CDR3 here is CASSVGRTGMGQETQYF. The CDR3 nucleotides read TGTGCCAGCAGCGTAGGGAGGACTGGAATGGGCCAAGAGACCCAGTACTTC.

V gene TRBV9 combines with J gene TRBJ1-1, with TRBD1 identical over 7 bases. With V trimmed by 3 bases and J by 0 bases, 8 bases remained unmatched. This CDR3 has 16 residues. The germline V gene encodes CDR1 SGDLS and CDR2 YYNGEE. The CDR3 is CASSASKDRLNTEAFF. CDR3 sequence (DNA): TGTGCCAGCAGCGCCAGCAAGGACAGGCTGAACACTGAAGCTTTCTTT.

The rearrangement links TRBV6-5 to TRBJ2-1; D is undetermined. V gave up 10 bases and J gave up 8 bases, with 15 bases separating them. CDR3 length: 12 amino acids. Germline V gene sequence: CDR1 MNHEY, CDR2 SVGAGI. CDR3 DNA sequence: TGTGCCACCGGGCCTTCAGGAGATGAGCAGTTCTTC. Its translation: CATGPSGDEQFF.

This clone showed up just once. The CDR3 loop reads CASSLGSNQPQHF. The DNA for the CDR3 is TGTGCCAGCAGCCTAGGGAGCAATCAGCCCCAGCATTTT. V and J are TRBV14 and TRBJ1-5; no definite D call. With 4 bases removed from V and 1 base from J, the gap between germline ends came to 5 bases. Per germline, CDR1 SGHDN and CDR2 FVKESK. This CDR3 has 13 amino acids.

As regards this clone: The sample carries other DNA sequences with the same CDR3. The chain couples TRBV13 to TRBJ2-5; D call uncertain. The germline CDR1 and CDR2 sequences are PRHDT and FYEKMQ (reference sequence). The CDR3 has 11 residues. V lost 5 bases to trimming and J lost 1 base, with 2 bases between them. The CDR3 here is CASSLQETQYF. DNA of the CDR3: TGTGCCAGCAGCCTCCAAGAGACCCAGTACTTC.

The V and J genes are TRBV7-9 and TRBJ2-7, with 15 bases identical to TRBD2. In germline, CDR1 is SEHNR, CDR2 FQNEAQ (reference sequence). The CDR3 covers 15 residues. V shed 4 bases and J 7 bases; nucleotides not matched to a gene: 5. Written as DNA, the CDR3 is TGTGCCAGCAGCTCCGGGACTAGCGGGAGGTTAGAGCAGTACTTC. This codes for CASSSGTSGRLEQYF.

The genes are TRBV28 and TRBJ1-2, with 8 bases aligning to TRBD1. V was pared by 3 bases and J by 7 bases, with 4 bases of the junction left unmatched. CDR3 length: 13 residues. CDR1 and CDR2 (germline): MDHEN, SYDVKM. CDR3 region: CASSFDRGGGYTF. CDR3 in DNA: TGTGCCAGCAGTTTCGACAGGGGTGGTGGCTACACCTTC.

The V gene is TRBV4-1, the J gene TRBJ2-6; possibly TRBD2 for D (6 bases). The V end lost 0 bases, the J end lost 4 bases, and 13 bases lay between the germline ends. In germline, CDR1 is MGHRA, CDR2 YSYEKL. This CDR3 comprises 17 residues. Here the CDR3 reads CASSQEKEGLGANVLTF. CDR3 DNA: TGCGCCAGCAGCCAAGAAAAGGAGGGCCTGGGGGCCAACGTCCTGACTTTC.

V usage is TRBV5-1 and J usage is TRBJ2-2; 8 bases are a match to TRBD2. Per germline, CDR1 SGHRS and CDR2 YFSETQ. CDR3 size: 16 residues. V dropped 4 bases and J dropped 1; count of bases not matched to a gene: 6. CDR3 nucleotides: TGCGCCAGCAGCCCGATGACTAGCGAGAACACCGGGGAGCTGTTTTTT. This gives the protein CASSPMTSENTGELFF.

The chain links TRBV27 to TRBJ2-7; 7 bases align to TRBD1. Germline trimming cut 5 bases from V and 5 bases from J; bases unmatched to any gene: 6. The CDR3 is 13 amino acids. Germline CDR1 and CDR2: MNHEY and SMNVEV (reference sequence). CDR3 bases: TGTGCCAGCAGTCTGGACAGGACAGACGAGCAGTACTTC. Its protein is CASSLDRTDEQYF.

This chain connects TRBV7-3 to TRBJ2-1; the match to TRBD2 covers 12 bases. The junction had 5 bases not matched to a gene; V was cut back by 5 bases and J by 6 bases. Per germline, CDR1 SGHTA and CDR2 FQGTGA. The CDR3 is made up of 15 amino acids. In nucleotides, the CDR3 is TGTGCCAGCAGCAATCTAGCGGGAGGGCCCAATGAGCAGTTCTTC. It codes for CASSNLAGGPNEQFF.

V is TRBV27 and J is TRBJ2-7; D call uncertain. This CDR3 spans 13 amino acids. With 5 bases removed from V and 9 bases from J, the gap between germline ends came to 17 bases. CDR1 and CDR2 (germline): MNHEY, SMNVEV (reference sequence). The CDR3 here is CASSRTVLRGQYF. CDR3 DNA sequence: TGTGCCAGCAGTCGGACGGTGCTTAGAGGGCAGTACTTC.

The chain employs TRBV4-1 and TRBJ2-7; 13 nucleotides line up with TRBD2. Per the germline V gene, CDR1 is MGHRA and CDR2 is YSYEKL. J lost 4 bases, V lost 1 base, and 10 bases had no gene match. This CDR3 spans 18 amino acids. The CDR3 DNA is TGCGCCAGCAGCCAAGGTCGACTAGCGGGAGGAATAGTATACGAGCAGTACTTC. It translates to CASSQGRLAGGIVYEQYF.

The chain couples TRBV28 to TRBJ2-5; D gene uncertain. The germline gives CDR1 MDHEN, CDR2 SYDVKM. The CDR3 covers 12 residues. V dropped 7 bases and J dropped 0 bases, with 6 bases sitting between them. This CDR3 is CASTDDQETQYF. CDR3 sequence (DNA): TGTGCCAGCACCGACGACCAAGAGACCCAGTACTTC. Variable domain in full (rest from reference TRBV28 and TRBJ2-5): DVKVTQSSRYLVKRTGEKVFLECVQDMDHENMFWYRQDPGLGLRLIYFSYDVKMKEKGDIPEGYSVSREKKERFSLILESASTNQTSMYLCASTDDQETQYFGPGTRLLVL.

The chain uses TRBV29-1 and TRBJ1-2; weak D call: TRBD1 (5 bases). The CDR3 is 11 amino acids. Trimming removed 5 bases at V and 3 bases at J, with 7 bases between. The germline gives CDR1 SQVTM, CDR2 ANQGSEA. As DNA, the CDR3 is TGCAGCGTTCAGGGCGACTATGGCTACACCTTC. It encodes CSVQGDYGYTF.

The chain has TRBV6-1 and TRBJ2-5; TRBD2 might be the D (5 bases). The V end lost 8 bases, the J end lost 6 bases, and 22 bases lay between the germline ends. The CDR3 has 15 residues. Per germline, CDR1 MNHNS and CDR2 SASEGT. CDR3 protein: CASFLRRAAEKTQYF. For the CDR3, the DNA is TGTGCCAGCTTCCTAAGGCGGGCCGCCGAGAAGACCCAGTACTTC.

The V gene is TRBV11-3, the J gene TRBJ2-7; tentative D call: TRBD2 (6 bases). This CDR3 comprises 13 residues. The V end was cut by 2 bases, the J end by 3 bases, with 8 bases between. Germline-derived CDR1 and CDR2 are SGHNT and YENEEA. CDR3 DNA sequence: TGTGCCAGCAGCTTATCCGGGAGCTACGAGCAGTACTTC. It codes for CASSLSGSYEQYF.

J is TRBJ2-1 and V is TRBV29-1; D is ambiguous. V lost 2 bases to trimming and J lost 9 bases, with 20 bases between them. This CDR3 spans 15 amino acids. The germline CDR1 and CDR2 sequences are SQVTM and ANQGSEA. The CDR3 loop reads CSVETPLVGKGEQFF. CDR3 coding DNA: TGCAGCGTTGAAACCCCTTTGGTTGGCAAAGGTGAGCAGTTCTTC.

The chain has TRBV11-2 and TRBJ2-3; maybe TRBD1 (6 bases). Trimming pared 2 bases from V and 2 bases from J, leaving 11 bases between. Germline assignment: CDR1 SGHAT and CDR2 FQNNGV. The CDR3 totals 15 residues. The CDR3 here is CASSLTGFVTDTQYF. Here the CDR3 DNA reads TGTGCCAGCAGCTTAACAGGGTTTGTCACAGATACGCAGTATTTT.

This chain connects TRBV7-9 to TRBJ1-2, with D possibly matching TRBD1 (6 bases). Trimming left V 8 bases short and J 4 bases short, with 11 bases between. This CDR3 comprises 12 residues. In germline, CDR1 is SEHNR, CDR2 FQNEAQ (reference sequence). The CDR3 DNA reads TGTGCCAGCCTCGGGGGGCTCTATGGCTACACCTTC. Translating it yields CASLGGLYGYTF. The full variable domain, completed using reference TRBV7-9 and TRBJ1-2, is DTGVSQNPRHKITKRGQNVTFRCDPISEHNRLYWYRQTLGQGPEFLTYFQNEAQLEKSRLLSDRFSAERPKGSFSTLEIQRTEQGDSAMYLCASLGGLYGYTFGSGTRLTVV.

J is TRBJ1-5 and V is TRBV4-1; D remains unclear. The CDR3 is 14 amino acids. Germline CDR1 reads MGHRA; CDR2 reads YSYEKL. Trimming removed 2 bases at V and 7 bases at J, with 12 bases between. CDR3 amino acids: CASSQPLDLQPQHF. The CDR3 nucleotides read TGCGCCAGCAGCCAACCCCTAGATCTCCAGCCCCAGCATTTT.

The chain joins TRBV15 to TRBJ2-4, with TRBD1 as a possible D gene (5 bases). There are 13 residues in the CDR3. Germline CDR1 reads LNHNV; CDR2 reads YYDKDF (reference sequence). The V end lost 3 bases, the J end lost 6 bases, and 9 bases lay between the germline ends. In nucleotides, the CDR3 is TGTGCCACCAGCAGTGATGACAGAAACATTCAGTACTTC. This translates into CATSSDDRNIQYF.

V is TRBV28 and J is TRBJ2-2; a weak D match, TRBD2 (5 bases). V was clipped by 0 bases and J by 6 bases, with 11 bases between them. This CDR3 is 15 amino acids long. Germline assignment: CDR1 MDHEN and CDR2 SYDVKM. This chain's CDR3 is CASSLWTTGAGELFF. CDR3 in DNA: TGTGCCAGCAGTTTATGGACTACCGGGGCCGGGGAGCTGTTTTTT.